This passage covers 9 T cell receptor beta chains from one sample sequenced in a study of T cell clonality in common variable immunodeficiency. Generated by immunoSEQ multiplex PCR, the TCRdb table keeps only in-frame clones and is missing some. Sampling found approximately 40,000 clones, none seen once. The sample consisted of peripheral blood mononuclear cells. The receptors were gathered from a person between 18 and 75 years old in good health.

This clone was counted ten times or more. The read ends 3 residues before the CDR3 terminus; that terminus is restored from the germline J gene. V gene TRBV4-1 combines with J gene TRBJ2-4, with 7 bases matching TRBD1. The trim removed 3 bases at V and 3 bases at J, leaving 2 bases unmatched. Germline CDR1 and CDR2: MGHRA and YSYEKL. This CDR3 is 14 amino acids long. CDR3 DNA (partial): TGCGCCAGCAGCCATACAGGGGACAAAAACATT. Translated: CASSHTGDKNI. The whole CDR3 region reads CASSHTGDKNIQYF.

This clone was observed at least ten times. The CDR3 goes on 3 residues after the read ends, and that part is filled in from the germline J gene. The chain couples TRBV7-4 to TRBJ1-5, with 7 bases lining up with TRBD1. Germline V gene lookup returns CDR1 SGHVT and CDR2 SQSDAQ. V gave up 3 bases and J gave up 7 bases; unmatched junction bases: 9. The CDR3 runs 15 residues. The CDR3 region is CASSLRQGRQQPQHF. The sequenced CDR3 bases are TGTGCCAGCAGCTTGAGACAGGGCCGCCAGCAGCCC.

This clone was seen many times. The CDR3 end is not reached by the read, which stops 3 residues before it; the germline J gene fills it in. The rearrangement links TRBV7-3 to TRBJ2-2; 9 bases agree with TRBD2. The germline V gene encodes CDR1 SGHTA and CDR2 FQGTGA. CDR3 size: 17 residues. V gave up 0 bases and J gave up 4 bases; unmatched junction bases: 6. The covered CDR3 bases are TGTGCCAGCAGCTTAACCCGGACTAGCGCCTCCACCGGGGAG. This encodes CASSLTRTSASTGE. The whole CDR3 protein reads CASSLTRTSASTGELFF.

The sample holds many counts of this clone. The CDR3 end falls 3 residues outside the read, so it is completed with the germline J gene. The chain recombines TRBV30 with TRBJ2-1; TRBD2 matches 7 bases. The CDR3 covers 15 residues. The germline V gene has CDR1 GTSNPN and CDR2 SVGIG (reference sequence). Trimming at V came to 0 bases and at J to 3 bases, leaving 5 bases not matched to a gene. The CDR3 spells CAWSVGGTNYNEQFF. The CDR3 bases that were read are TGTGCCTGGAGTGTCGGTGGGACTAACTACAATGAG.

This clone showed up many times. From the germline J gene comes the end of the CDR3, since the read stops 3 residues before it. The chain employs TRBV19 and TRBJ1-2; TRBD1 might be the D (6 bases). This CDR3 comprises 13 residues. The germline V and J ends were trimmed by 5 bases and 6 bases, with 13 bases remaining between them. The germline V gene encodes CDR1 LNHDA and CDR2 SQIVND (reference sequence). The covered CDR3 bases are TGTGCCAGTAGTTTCACTGACAGGCATGGC. Translated: CASSFTDRHG. The entire CDR3 sequence reads CASSFTDRHGYTF. Looking up the rest from reference TRBV19 and TRBJ1-2 gives the full variable domain: DGGITQSPKYLFRKEGQNVTLSCEQNLNHDAMYWYRQDPGQGLRLIYYSQIVNDFQKGDIAEGYSVSREKKESFPLTVTSAQKNPTAFYLCASSFTDRHGYTFGSGTRLTVV.

This clone was seen repeatedly, ten times or more. The read terminates 3 residues before the CDR3 end, so the remaining end is supplied by the germline J gene. The chain uses TRBV18 and TRBJ2-7; weak D call: TRBD2 (5 bases). The germline V and J ends were trimmed by 3 bases and 6 bases, with 15 bases remaining between them. Per the germline V gene, CDR1 is KGHSH and CDR2 is LQKENI. The CDR3 spans 14 residues. The chain's CDR3 is CASSPAGVEREQYF. The CDR3 bases that were read are TGTGCCAGCTCACCGGCCGGGGTGGAACGCGAG.

This clone came up many times. Mismatch with germline at one junction end may stem from a read error. The CDR3 end is not reached by the read, which stops 3 residues before it; the germline J gene fills it in. This rearrangement joins TRBV10-3 to TRBJ2-3; 7 bases fit TRBD2. The CDR3 sequence is 18 residues long. Germline values: CDR1 ENHRY, CDR2 SYGVKD. The sequenced CDR3 bases are TGTGCCATCAGTGATTCCGTTCGGGCTAGCGGACTCACAGATGCG. It specifies CAISDSVRASGLTDA. The entire CDR3 is CAISDSVRASGLTDAQYF.

There are many counts of this clone. The CDR3 end lies 3 residues beyond the end of the read and is filled in from the germline J gene. The gene calls are TRBV2 and TRBJ2-3; 7 nucleotides align to TRBD2. Trimming cost V 6 bases and J 0 bases; bases outside gene matches: 6. The germline gives CDR1 SNHLY, CDR2 FYNNEI. CDR3 size: 15 residues. CDR3: CASRLLATSTDTQYF. Incomplete CDR3 DNA: TGTGCCAGCAGACTACTAGCGACTAGCACAGATACG.

This clone turned up a few times. The CDR3 end is not reached by the read, which stops 3 residues before it; the germline J gene fills it in. The chain combines TRBV19 with TRBJ1-3; 8 bases agree with TRBD1. Germline-derived CDR1 and CDR2 are LNHDA and SQIVND (reference sequence). The CDR3 contains 15 residues. The V gene end was trimmed by 5 bases and the J gene end by 6 bases; junction bases not matched to a gene: 9. CDR3: CASSGAGGAVNTIYF. The sequenced CDR3 bases are TGTGCCAGTAGTGGAGCAGGGGGCGCGGTAAACACC.